The following is a T cell receptor (beta chain) sequence with its context. This clonotype showed up many times. No antigen is known for it. Nothing much larger sits one base from this clone, and base qualities are not available. The source of the sample is a study of T cells in Graves' hyperthyroidism and ophthalmopathy (dated by TCRdb to between 2017 and 2020). Regarding the complete study: Peripheral blood was sampled at the time of initial diagnosis, prior to any treatment. TCR V-J signatures able to tell the groups apart were searched for in a discovery cohort of 90 to 100 patients, of whom over 40 had Graves' ophthalmopathy and some 60 had stable Graves' hyperthyroidism. Whether ophthalmopathy could be predicted prospectively was tested in an independent validation cohort made up of roughly 20 hyperthyroidism patients plus 17 patients who later progressed to ophthalmopathy. The 95 to 100 discovery patients were divided at random into training and test sets in a 7:3 ratio. In about 6 Graves' hyperthyroidism patients, the study also compared T-cell repertoires from thyroid tissue with T-cell repertoires from blood. After sampling, hyperthyroidism patients received methimazole starting at 30 mg daily, and ophthalmopathy patients received high-dose intravenous methylprednisolone. TCR Vbeta CDR3 sequencing of fewer than 150 peripheral blood samples (roughly 43 ophthalmopathy, roughly 72 hyperthyroidism and approximately 17 progressor patients) is reported in the paper. Study-wide findings and limitations: In validation, progression to ophthalmopathy was predicted by the model with 70% to 71% sensitivity and roughly 76% specificity, a median of roughly 6 months before onset. In cross-validation, a model built on a 13 V-J signature told ophthalmopathy apart from stable hyperthyroidism with 85% to 90% sensitivity and about 81% specificity, and in testing the same model reached 80%/75%. Sample size was not statistically predetermined, and blinding of investigators to group allocation was not performed. Most expanded thyroid clonotypes (frequency above 0.001) were also detected in blood, a finding suggesting that blood repertoires may reflect thyroid immune responses.

A patient counted as having stable Graves' hyperthyroidism if no progression to ophthalmopathy occurred over 18 months of follow-up. The hyperthyroidism patients were between 18 and 65 years old and newly diagnosed, with a disease duration of less than 2 months. Patients with uncontrolled infections, other autoimmune diseases, pregnancy or lactation were excluded. Diagnoses were based on clinical symptoms, serum thyroxine and TRAb, thyroid ultrasound and orbital computed tomography. PBMCs were separated from roughly 9.6 ml of fresh peripheral blood using Ficoll-Paque density gradient centrifugation. Trizol reagent was used to extract total RNA, and RNA quality was then checked on an Agilent 2100 Bioanalyzer. The TCR beta CDR3 regions were amplified from RNA transcripts. For the first round of RT-PCR on the TCR CDR3, the HTBI primer set was used together with the Qiagen OneStep RT-PCR kit. A second multiplex PCR round built the libraries, followed by size selection and purification. Paired-end sequencing of the libraries was performed with 100 bp reads on an Illumina HiSeq2000. From the authors' description of their analysis: SOAPnuke was used to process the raw data, removing reads that contained adapters or uncalled bases, had a mean Phred below 15, or lacked an exact match to the constant primer or identifier. COPE v1.2.5 was used to merge the high-quality paired reads, and each unique nucleotide sequence was defined as a clonotype. MiTCR v1.1 was used to align the clonotypes against IMGT TRBV, TRBD and TRBJ reference segments. The analysis was restricted to V-J combinations with a frequency above 0.0001, which together covered about 99% of the repertoires. A TCS score was defined as the ratio of F50 (clonal expansion) to E x V (chaos), with BLOSUM62-based TCRdist applied between CDR3 peptides within each V-J. Welch's t-statistics and random forest reduced several hundred V-J features to roughly 13, which were used in a naive Bayes classifier (R e1071). Starting from the raw public reads, TCRdb applied fastp trimming at Q25, assembled clones with MiXCR and retained in-frame beta chains. Identical CDR3 proteins give one entry, which carries the most common genes and DNA. None of the V and J calls come from the authors' own analysis; TCRdb made them. This sample gives some 760,000 distinct CDR3 sequences in total; 14% of them show up just once. The ten largest make up roughly 10% of the sample.

The CDR3, cysteine through phenylalanine, is 11 amino acids long. The sequence is cut down to CDR3 DNA, 33 bases in frame from base 1. CDR1 and CDR2 are read off the germline V gene as SGHAT and FQNNGV. Trimming costs V 5 bases and J 12 bases, and their ends lie 11 bases apart. The receptor comes from a woman between 18 and 29 years old with Graves' hyperthyroidism. The chain couples TRBV11-2 to TRBJ2-1; the D gene lacks a confident call. The specimen was blood. DNA sequence: TGTGCCAGCAGCACAGCCGGGCCGCAGTTCTTC. This codes for CASSTAGPQFF.